The 18 T cell receptor beta chains in this list originate from one sample, sequenced in a study of patients and donors after allogeneic stem cell transplantation. TCRdb re-analysed the RT-PCR reads in MiXCR, keeping a single row per CDR3 protein. The sample has 900,000 to 1,000,000 distinct CDR3 sequences, roughly 18% seen once. Sequenced material: blood, either unsorted or a sorted T cell fraction (not recorded which). All receptors come from a human donor who was either an allogeneic HSCT recipient or a stem cell or donor lymphocyte infusion donor (not recorded which). It is not recorded whose cells these are; they may come from a transplant donor.

The rearrangement uses TRBV2 and TRBJ2-1; 7 positions match TRBD2. This CDR3 has 14 amino acids. Trimming took 9 bases from V and 8 from J; bases not matched to a gene: 13. CDR1 and CDR2 (germline): SNHLY, FYNNEI. Here the CDR3 reads CASNGWGTTDEQFF. The CDR3 bases are TGTGCCAGTAACGGATGGGGGACTACGGATGAGCAGTTCTTC. The whole variable domain, remainder taken from reference TRBV2 and TRBJ2-1, is EPEVTQTPSHQVTQMGQEVILRCVPISNHLYFYWYRQILGQKVEFLVSFYNNEISEKSEIFDDQFSVERPDGSNFTLKIRSTKLEDSAMYFCASNGWGTTDEQFFGPGTRLTVL.

This clonotype turned up a few times. CDR3 region: CASSEGGRVGDTQYF. The CDR3 DNA reads TGTGCCAGCTCGGAGGGGGGCAGGGTGGGAGATACGCAGTATTTT. V gene TRBV12-3 or TRBV12-4 combines with J gene TRBJ2-3; D is possibly TRBD1 or TRBD2 (6 bases each). Trimming pared 8 bases from V and 5 bases from J, leaving 20 bases between. CDR3 length: 15 amino acids.

This clonotype was observed a few times. This chain joins TRBV11-3 and TRBJ1-1; D perhaps matches TRBD1 (5 bases). The CDR3 has 14 amino acids. From germline, CDR1 is SGHNT and CDR2 YENEEA. The germline V and J ends were trimmed by 4 bases and 2 bases, with 11 bases remaining between them. The CDR3 sequence: CASSSRGHNTEAFF. The DNA for the CDR3 is TGTGCCAGCAGCTCTAGGGGCCACAACACTGAAGCTTTCTTT.

This chain connects TRBV4-1 to TRBJ2-5; 7 bases are a match to TRBD1. Germline lookup yields CDR1 MGHRA and CDR2 YSYEKL. This CDR3 is built from 15 residues. The V and J ends lost 5 bases and 6 bases, in that order; junction bases with no gene match: 12. The CDR3 loop is CASSSVRTGLQTQYF. CDR3 bases: TGCGCCAGCAGCTCGGTGAGGACAGGTCTGCAGACCCAGTACTTC.

V gene TRBV6-6 combines with J gene TRBJ1-1, with a weak D call TRBD1 (6 bases). CDR3 length: 11 amino acids. Germline V gene data show CDR1 as MNHNY and CDR2 as SVGAGI (reference sequence). V shed 7 bases and J shed 7 bases, with 10 bases lying between them. CDR3 in amino acids: CASNREGEAFF. In DNA, the CDR3 is TGTGCCAGCAACAGGGAGGGTGAAGCTTTCTTT.

The chain couples TRBV19 to TRBJ2-7, with D perhaps matching TRBD1 (5 bases). CDR1 and CDR2 from the germline V gene are LNHDA and SQIVND (reference sequence). This CDR3 is built from 14 residues. Trimming removed 4 bases at V and 0 bases at J, with 10 bases between. In nucleotides, the CDR3 is TGTGCCAGTAGTAATCCAGGGAACTCCTACGAGCAGTACTTC. This gives the protein CASSNPGNSYEQYF.

The chain couples TRBV5-1 to TRBJ2-4, with 11 bases matching TRBD2. The V and J ends lost 0 bases and 5 bases, in that order; junction bases with no gene match: 7. The CDR3 loop spans 17 amino acids. Per germline, CDR1 SGHRS and CDR2 YFSETQ. The CDR3 region is CASSLALAGGGENIQYF. The CDR3 DNA sequence: TGCGCCAGCAGCTTGGCGCTAGCGGGAGGCGGGGAAAACATTCAGTACTTC.

This sequence joins TRBV2 and TRBJ2-7, with 13 bases that match TRBD2. The V gene end was trimmed by 6 bases and the J gene end by 7 bases; junction bases not matched to a gene: 9. The CDR3 runs 15 residues. Germline assignment: CDR1 SNHLY and CDR2 FYNNEI. The CDR3 protein is CASRDGTSGMLEQYF. CDR3 nucleotide sequence: TGTGCCAGCAGAGACGGGACTAGCGGGATGTTAGAGCAGTACTTC. The full variable domain, rest sourced from reference TRBV2 and TRBJ2-7, is EPEVTQTPSHQVTQMGQEVILRCVPISNHLYFYWYRQILGQKVEFLVSFYNNEISEKSEIFDDQFSVERPDGSNFTLKIRSTKLEDSAMYFCASRDGTSGMLEQYFGPGTRLTVT.

V usage is TRBV27 and J usage is TRBJ2-1; D remains ambiguous. Germline loops: CDR1 MNHEY, CDR2 SMNVEV (reference sequence). V was trimmed by 5 bases and J by 7 bases, leaving 9 bases between them. CDR3 size: 12 residues. CDR3 loop: CASSRSENEQFF. In DNA form, the CDR3 reads TGTGCCAGCAGTAGGTCAGAGAATGAGCAGTTCTTC.

This chain connects TRBV20-1 to TRBJ2-1; TRBD2 aligns across 9 bases. Looked up from germline, CDR1 is DFQATT and CDR2 is SNEGSKA (reference sequence). The ends lost 3 bases at V and 8 bases at J; junction bases unmatched: 11. CDR3 length equals 15 residues. The CDR3 region has the DNA TGCAGTGCTAGTGAGGGGCTAGCGGGACTGGATGAGCAGTTCTTC. Its protein is CSASEGLAGLDEQFF.

The chain is built from TRBV12-3 or TRBV12-4 and TRBJ1-2, with 9 bases matching TRBD1. There are 17 residues in the CDR3. V gave up 5 bases and J gave up 4 bases; unmatched junction bases: 14. In DNA, the CDR3 is TGTGCCAGCAGTCAACCCTACAGGGGGCAAAAGTTCTATGGCTACACCTTC. Encoded protein: CASSQPYRGQKFYGYTF.

This clonotype was seen a few times. The conserved phenylalanine or tryptophan normally closing the CDR3 is absent here, so this likely arose from a read error. Because the CDR3's place on the DNA is in doubt, the DNA is left out and the CDR3 is given as listed by TCRdb. J is TRBJ2-1 and V is TRBV6-5; TRBD1 is the table's D call and was not checked against the DNA. The germline V gene has CDR1 MNHEY and CDR2 SVGAGI. A total of 10 residues make up the CDR3, ends included. CDR3 sequence: CASRGTGGLI.

This rearrangement joins TRBV20-1 to TRBJ2-2; D unresolved. V lost 7 bases and J lost 6, with 18 bases in between. The CDR3 spans 14 residues. Germline CDR1 reads DFQATT; CDR2 reads SNEGSKA (reference sequence). The CDR3 DNA sequence: TGCAGTGGCGCCGATAAAACGAATTCCGGGGAGCTGTTTTTT. Translating it yields CSGADKTNSGELFF.

This clonotype was picked up a small number of times. The genes are TRBV19 and TRBJ1-5; a possible D gene is TRBD1 (5 bases). From germline, CDR1 is LNHDA and CDR2 SQIVND (reference sequence). V was pared by 7 bases and J by 2 bases, with 9 bases between. The CDR3 extends over 13 amino acids. CDR3 bases: TGTGCCAGTAATCAACAGGGCAATCAGCCCCAGCATTTT. Translation: CASNQQGNQPQHF.

V is TRBV7-8 and J is TRBJ2-2, with D perhaps matching TRBD1 (6 bases). The CDR3 runs to 14 residues. Germline V gives CDR1 SGHVS, CDR2 FQNEAQ. V lost 5 bases, J lost 4 bases, and 11 bases lay in between. CDR3 nucleotide sequence: TGTGCCAGCAGCACGGACAGAACCACCGGGGAGCTGTTTTTT. Translation gives CASSTDRTTGELFF.

This sequence joins TRBV12-3 or TRBV12-4 and TRBJ2-1, with D possibly matching TRBD2 (5 bases). V lost 5 bases, J lost 4 bases, and 18 bases lay in between. CDR3 length: 16 residues. CDR3: CASSSGVGSGYNEQFF. The CDR3 DNA reads TGTGCCAGCAGTAGTGGAGTGGGGAGTGGGTACAATGAGCAGTTCTTC.

The chain uses TRBV4-3 and TRBJ1-6, with no clear D. From germline, CDR1 is LGHNA and CDR2 YSLEER. The ends were cut back, 2 bases at V and 8 bases at J, with 7 bases in the middle. The CDR3 runs 13 residues. The CDR3 region is CASSQRMDSPLHF. The DNA of the CDR3 is TGCGCCAGCAGCCAACGTATGGATTCACCCCTCCACTTT.

In its sample, this clonotype was seen a few times. The rearrangement uses TRBV12-3 or TRBV12-4 and TRBJ2-2, with a tentative D call TRBD2 (6 bases). V lost 10 bases and J 5 bases, leaving 26 bases between the germline ends. CDR3 length: 17 amino acids. The CDR3 spells CATYYGGGGSRTGELFF. In nucleotides, the CDR3 is TGTGCCACATATTACGGGGGTGGAGGGTCAAGAACCGGGGAGCTGTTTTTT.